This is a list of T cell receptor beta chains from one sample in a study of neurological immune-mediated disorders. TCRdb reanalysed the 5' RACE reads using MiXCR and keeps one entry per CDR3 protein. Among 65,000 to 85,000 distinct CDR3 sequences listed, 4.5% to 7.5% were seen once. What was sequenced was PBMCs. The origin of the receptors is a woman aged 55-70 years with multiple sclerosis. Each CDR3 is given with its conserved first and last residue. The D gene is left open where the match is weak. Size values are once, few and many counts, or a class for expanded clones, and some rows have none.

V	size	D	J	DNA	CDR3
TRBV6-5	many	TRBD1	TRBJ1-1	TGTGCCAGCAGTGGTACCGGGACAGCGAACACTGAAGCTTTCTTT	CASSGTGTANTEAFF
TRBV20-1	many	TRBD1	TRBJ1-2	TGCAGTGCTCTGGGGGACAGCAACTATGGCTACACCTTC	CSALGDSNYGYTF
TRBV20-1	many	TRBD2	TRBJ2-1	TGCAGTGCTAGAGATCGTCCCGGGGGGGCGCTCTTAGGCGAGCAGTTCTTC	CSARDRPGGALLGEQFF
TRBV20-1	many	TRBD2	TRBJ2-6	TGCAGTGCAAGACAGACTAGCGGAAACTCTGGGGCCAACGTCCTGACTTTC	CSARQTSGNSGANVLTF
TRBV5-1	many	.	TRBJ2-7	TGCGCCAGCCAAGTGGAGGGAATCTACGAGCAGTACTTC	CASQVEGIYEQYF
TRBV28	many	.	TRBJ2-1	TGTGCCAGCGGTTTCGGGTATGAGCAGTTCTTC	CASGFGYEQFF
TRBV6-1	.	.	TRBJ1-3	TGTGCCAGCAGTTCCCCGACAGGCAGCTCTGGAAACACCATATATTTT	CASSSPTGSSGNTIYF
TRBV20-1	many	.	TRBJ1-5	TGCAGTGCTTGTGACAGCCGAGATCAGCCCCAGCATTTT	CSACDSRDQPQHF
TRBV5-4	many	TRBD1	TRBJ2-7	TGTGCCAGCAGCTTCCGGGACAGAGGATCCTACGAGCAGTACTTC	CASSFRDRGSYEQYF
TRBV5-5	many	TRBD1	TRBJ2-1	TGTGCCAGCACAACACCGGGACAGCTCAATGAGCAGTTCTTC	CASTTPGQLNEQFF
TRBV12-3/TRBV12-4	many	TRBD2	TRBJ2-1	TGTGCCAGCAGTCCGCGACTAGCGGGGGGGGTTCAGTTCTTC	CASSPRLAGGVQFF
TRBV7-9	many	.	TRBJ2-5	TGTGCCAGCAGCCCCCCTAAGGCCCAAGAGACCCAGTACTTC	CASSPPKAQETQYF
TRBV21-1	many	.	TRBJ1-1	TGTGCCAGCATCTATGCCTGGACAGGAGAAACTGAAGCTTTCTTT	CASIYAWTGETEAFF
TRBV5-8	many	TRBD1	TRBJ2-7	TGTGCCAGCAGCCCGGTGACAGGGTGGGGAGAGCAGTACTTC	CASSPVTGWGEQYF
TRBV4-1	.	.	TRBJ1-4	TGCGCCAGCAGCCAAGCCGTCACAACTAATGAAAAACTGTTTTTT	CASSQAVTTNEKLFF
TRBV7-8	many	.	TRBJ2-7	TGTGCCAGCAGCTTAGCAAAGGACGGGTACGAGCAGTACTTC	CASSLAKDGYEQYF
TRBV12-3/TRBV12-4	many	.	TRBJ2-1	TGTGCCAGCAGAGACTTGGTGGAGCAGTTCTTC	CASRDLVEQFF
TRBV15	many	.	TRBJ2-5	TGTGCCACCAGCGGAGGCAGGGTGGAGACCCAGTACTTC	CATSGGRVETQYF
TRBV5-6	many	.	TRBJ1-3	TGTGCCAGCAGCTTGGTCGTGGCCTCGAGCTCTGGAAACACCATATATTTT	CASSLVVASSSGNTIYF
TRBV27	many	.	TRBJ2-5	TGTGCCAGCAGCCCTAATGCGGCTAGTTTGGGAGGAGAGACCCAGTACTTC	CASSPNAASLGGETQYF
TRBV5-1	many	.	TRBJ2-5	TGCGCCAGCAGATACGGGTGGGAGACCCAGTACTTC	CASRYGWETQYF
TRBV5-5	many	.	TRBJ2-3	TGTGCCAGCAGCTGGGAAGGTAGCGGAACGGTAGGAGATACGCAGTATTTT	CASSWEGSGTVGDTQYF
TRBV7-6	many	.	TRBJ1-1	TGTGCCAGCAGCCCCGAGCCGAACACTGAAGCTTTCTTT	CASSPEPNTEAFF
TRBV6-1	many	.	TRBJ2-6	TGTGCCAGCAGTGGAGGGGGGTCTGGGGCCAACGTCCTGACTTTC	CASSGGGSGANVLTF
TRBV20-1	many	.	TRBJ1-2	TGCAGTGCTAGAGGCCAGGCCAACTATGGCTACACCTTC	CSARGQANYGYTF
TRBV7-9	few	.	TRBJ1-2	TGTGCCAGCAGCTCCGGCGGAGCCCCCGTCTATGGCTACACCTTC	CASSSGGAPVYGYTF
TRBV5-1	many	TRBD1	TRBJ2-2	TGCGCCAGCAGACCGGGACAGGGGGCGCCGAACACCGGGGAGCTGTTTTTT	CASRPGQGAPNTGELFF
TRBV24-1	many	.	TRBJ2-7	TGTGCCACCAGTGATCCGACAGGCACAAACTACGAGCAGTACTTC	CATSDPTGTNYEQYF
TRBV4-1	many	.	TRBJ1-5	TGCGCCAGCAGCCAAGAAGTGAGGTCTAGCAATCAGCCCCAGCATTTT	CASSQEVRSSNQPQHF
TRBV5-1	many	.	TRBJ1-5	TGCGCCAGCAGCTTGGGGGGGCTTGATCAGCCCCAGCATTTT	CASSLGGLDQPQHF
TRBV5-1	many	.	TRBJ1-1	TGCGCCAGCAGCTTCGGACTCCTAAAGGACACTGAAGCTTTCTTT	CASSFGLLKDTEAFF
TRBV12-3/TRBV12-4	many	.	TRBJ2-1	TGTGCCAGCAGTTTCGGCGGTGGAATAGGGAATGAGCAGTTCTTC	CASSFGGGIGNEQFF
TRBV5-1	many	.	TRBJ2-5	TGCGCCAGCAGCTCGAGGGAACAAGAGACCCAGTACTTC	CASSSREQETQYF
TRBV25-1	few	TRBD1	TRBJ1-4	TGTGCCAGCAGGACAGGGTATGAAAAACTGTTTTTT	CASRTGYEKLFF
TRBV5-1	many	.	TRBJ2-7	TGCGCCAGCAGCTTGGACGGGGGTACCTACGAGCAGTACTTC	CASSLDGGTYEQYF
TRBV20-1	many	.	TRBJ2-5	TGCAGTGCTAGTATCCCCGGGACGAGAGAGACCCAGTACTTC	CSASIPGTRETQYF
TRBV5-1	many	TRBD1	TRBJ1-4	TGCGCCAGCAGCTTGAGGCCGGGACAGGCTGCAACTAATGAAAAACTGTTTTTT	CASSLRPGQAATNEKLFF
TRBV20-1	many	.	TRBJ1-5	TGCAGTGCTAGTGTTGGTTGGGATCAGCCCCAGCATTTT	CSASVGWDQPQHF
TRBV11-2	many	.	TRBJ2-1	TGTGCCAGCAGCTTAAGCACCTACAATGAGCAGTTCTTC	CASSLSTYNEQFF
TRBV5-1	many	.	TRBJ2-3	TGCGCCAGCAGCTGGAGTTCTCCAGGATCGGATACGCAGTATTTT	CASSWSSPGSDTQYF
TRBV9	few	TRBD1	TRBJ1-1	TGTGCCAGCAGCGCACAAGACGAAATCGGACAGGGGGCGTACTACACTGAAGCTTTCTTT	CASSAQDEIGQGAYYTEAFF
TRBV7-2	many	TRBD1	TRBJ1-3	TGTGCCAGCAGCTCGAGGGACAGTAGCTCTGGAAACACCATATATTTT	CASSSRDSSSGNTIYF
TRBV7-9	many	.	TRBJ2-4	TGTGCCAGCAGCTACGGGTCTTTAGCCAAAAACATTCAGTACTTC	CASSYGSLAKNIQYF
TRBV5-1	many	.	TRBJ2-2	TGCGCCAGCAGCGCCACAGGGGGGGCCACCGGGGAGCTGTTTTTT	CASSATGGATGELFF
TRBV20-1	many	TRBD1	TRBJ1-5	TGCAGTGCCAGGACAGGGTATAGCAATCAGCCCCAGCATTTT	CSARTGYSNQPQHF
TRBV6-6	many	TRBD2	TRBJ2-7	TGTGCCAGCGGCCTAGCGGGGATGCGCGAGCAGTACTTC	CASGLAGMREQYF
TRBV20-1	many	.	TRBJ2-5	TGCAGTGCTAGAGATCCCCAGCAGGGCCCCCAAGAGACCCAGTACTTC	CSARDPQQGPQETQYF
TRBV18	.	TRBD2	TRBJ2-1	TGTGCCAGCTCACCACCCGGACTAGCGGGGGCCTACAATGAGCAGTTCTTC	CASSPPGLAGAYNEQFF
TRBV5-1	many	.	TRBJ2-5	TGCGCCAGCAGCTTGGAGATAGGTTGGATGGAGACCCAGTACTTC	CASSLEIGWMETQYF
TRBV10-3	many	.	TRBJ2-7	TGTGCCATCGGTGAGGGCTACGAGCAGTACTTC	CAIGEGYEQYF
TRBV10-2	.	.	TRBJ1-1	TGCGCCAGCAGTGAGAGAACAGCCACCATGAACACTGAAGCTTTCTTT	CASSERTATMNTEAFF
TRBV12-3/TRBV12-4	many	.	TRBJ1-5	TGTGCCAGCATGACCGACGGTAGCAATCAGCCCCAGCATTTT	CASMTDGSNQPQHF
TRBV5-1	many	.	TRBJ2-7	TGCGCCAGCAGCCAGTGGGACGGGCCGTTCGGCGAGCAGTACTTC	CASSQWDGPFGEQYF
TRBV7-2	many	.	TRBJ2-5	TGTGCCAGCAGCCCCCATGGTGCCTCAGGGGAGACCCAGTACTTC	CASSPHGASGETQYF